This T cell receptor beta chain was found in a study of early T cells in non-severe SARS-CoV-2 infection. About the study: Sequencing of unsorted whole blood was done on bulk RNA, leaving chains unpaired. Study-level findings and limits: Matching against VDJdb likely underestimated virus-specific expansions, favoring anti-spike CD8.

This CDR3 region has 14 residues. CDR1 is MNHNS and CDR2 is SASEGT in the germline V gene. Trimming removed 5 bases at V and 3 bases at J, with 13 bases between. Unique molecular identifiers (one per individual cDNA molecule) were attached. TCRdb recomputed calls from the 5' RACE reads with MiXCR, one row per CDR3 protein. The table has more than 80,000 distinct CDR3 sequences, roughly 11% seen once. Notes on this clonotype: Its target is unknown.

Sequenced material: whole blood. The source is an adult who was a healthcare worker with PCR-confirmed SARS-CoV-2 infection or an uninfected control (not recorded which). This chain uses TRBV6-1 with TRBJ1-1; D is undetermined. The CDR3 bases are TGTGCCAGCAGTAAAGAGGCCTGGGACACTGAAGCTTTCTTT. Protein: CASSKEAWDTEAFF.